Below, 24 T cell receptor beta chains from the same sample are listed, as sequenced in a study of T cell responses to AZD1222 COVID-19 vaccine listed by TCRdb under 2021. Libraries came from the immunoSEQ multiplex PCR assay. TCRdb holds this immuneACCESS table with in-frame rearrangements only. Some clones are missing; in checked studies, unresolved V genes explain under half, and the rest has no known cause. Within this sample are about 140,000 clones, with approximately 90% of them counted one time only. The ten biggest clones cover approximately 6% of the sample. The meaning of the sample's time point label: baseline before first vaccination. The sequenced sample was peripheral blood, obtained on day 0 of AZD1222 vaccination. These receptors all come from an adult in good health.

Notes on this clone: This CDR3 is also generated by other DNA sequences in the sample. The chain has TRBV28 and TRBJ2-2; D ambiguous. With 5 bases removed from V and 8 bases from J, the gap between germline ends came to 18 bases. CDR1 is MDHEN, CDR2 SYDVKM, per germline. This CDR3 has 15 amino acids. CDR3 coding DNA: TGTGCCAGCAGTCCCCCGGACCGTATGGCGGGGGAGCTGTTTTTT. It codes for CASSPPDRMAGELFF.

This chain connects TRBV30 to TRBJ1-5; 8 nucleotides line up with TRBD1. CDR1 and CDR2 from the germline V gene are GTSNPN and SVGIG (reference sequence). Trimming at V came to 1 base and at J to 6 bases, leaving 14 bases not matched to a gene. This CDR3 comprises 17 residues. The CDR3 reads CAWSAMQGAYRGQPQHF. The CDR3 DNA sequence: TGTGCCTGGAGTGCGATGCAGGGGGCTTATCGTGGTCAGCCCCAGCATTTT.

The rearrangement uses TRBV13 and TRBJ2-5; D remains ambiguous. The germline CDR1 and CDR2 sequences are PRHDT and FYEKMQ (reference sequence). There are 16 residues in the CDR3. The ends were cut back, 3 bases at V and 0 bases at J, with 14 bases in the middle. In DNA, the CDR3 is TGTGCCAGCAGCTTTACCCCCCAGACTTACCAAGAGACCCAGTACTTC. This translates into CASSFTPQTYQETQYF.

V usage is TRBV5-6 and J usage is TRBJ2-5; no firm D call. CDR1 is SGHDT, CDR2 YYEEEE, per germline. The V end was cut by 0 bases, the J end by 2 bases, with 8 bases between. This CDR3 spans 14 amino acids. The CDR3 is CASSLGPPQETQYF. As DNA, the CDR3 is TGTGCCAGCAGCTTGGGGCCGCCTCAAGAGACCCAGTACTTC.

The V call is TRBV2, the J call TRBJ1-3; TRBD1 matches at 8 bases. J was trimmed by 4 bases and V by 10 bases; bases with no gene match: 3. This CDR3 is built from 12 residues. Per the germline V gene, CDR1 is SNHLY and CDR2 is FYNNEI. The CDR3 here is CAIRDRGNTIYF. The CDR3 DNA reads TGTGCCATCCGGGACAGGGGAAACACCATATATTTT.

The chain carries TRBV29-1 and TRBJ2-5; tentatively, D is TRBD2 (7 bases). Per germline, CDR1 SQVTM and CDR2 ANQGSEA. V was trimmed by 0 bases and J by 5 bases, leaving 16 bases between them. This CDR3 is 15 amino acids long. CDR3 bases: TGCAGCGTTGAAGATGAGAGGGGGAGGGCGGAGACCCAGTACTTC. This translates into CSVEDERGRAETQYF.

The chain couples TRBV12-3 or TRBV12-4 to TRBJ1-5; D remains unclear. The CDR3 sequence is 13 residues long. V was shortened by 7 bases and J by 7 bases, with 14 bases between the two germline ends. In nucleotides, the CDR3 is TGTGCCAGCACATCCAGGACCAACCAGCCCCAGCATTTT. Protein product: CASTSRTNQPQHF.

V is TRBV5-5 and J is TRBJ1-5; the D gene is possibly TRBD1 (5 bases). The CDR3 consists of 15 residues. The V and J ends lost 1 base and 3 bases respectively, with 11 bases between them. Germline assignment: CDR1 SGHKS and CDR2 YYEKEE (reference sequence). CDR3 loop: CASSLTGSFNQPQHF. CDR3 bases: TGTGCCAGCAGCTTGACAGGTTCCTTCAATCAGCCCCAGCATTTT.

This clone was detected once. The CDR3 DNA sequence: TGTGCCAGCAGCCGCGGGGGTTGGGGTCAGCCCCAGCATTTT. Residues: CASSRGGWGQPQHF. The chain has TRBV7-2 and TRBJ1-5; the D gene is possibly TRBD1 (5 bases). Trimming shortened V by 5 bases and J by 6 bases, and 14 bases separated the two germline ends. Germline-derived CDR1 and CDR2 are SGHTA and FQGNSA. The CDR3 runs to 14 residues.

The chain is built from TRBV6-5 and TRBJ2-5, with D maybe TRBD1 (6 bases). Trimming cost V 6 bases and J 7 bases, with 12 bases left between them. The CDR3 runs 12 residues. Germline lookup yields CDR1 MNHEY and CDR2 SVGAGI. The CDR3 reads CASRKGVGTQYF. Here the CDR3 DNA reads TGTGCCAGCAGAAAGGGGGTTGGGACCCAGTACTTC.

The chain carries TRBV7-8 and TRBJ2-1, with D hard to call. The V gene's germline CDR1 is SGHVS and CDR2 FQNEAQ. The CDR3 is made up of 16 amino acids. Trimming removed 0 bases from V and 2 bases from J, with 11 bases in between. In nucleotides, the CDR3 is TGTGCCAGCAGCTTAGCGCTTGGCGCCGCCTACAATGAGCAGTTCTTC. It specifies CASSLALGAAYNEQFF.

The chain uses TRBV5-8 and TRBJ2-1; D is possibly TRBD2 (6 bases). CDR1 is SGHTS, CDR2 YDEGEE, per germline. V was cut by 2 bases and J by 0 bases, with 9 bases left in between. The CDR3 extends over 15 amino acids. The CDR3 sequence: CASSLAGSSYNEQFF. CDR3 in DNA: TGTGCCAGCAGCTTAGCGGGTAGCTCCTACAATGAGCAGTTCTTC. The full variable domain, rest sourced from reference TRBV5-8 and TRBJ2-1, is EAGVTQSPTHLIKTRGQQATLRCSPISGHTSVYWYQQALGLGLQFLLWYDEGEERNRGNFPPRFSGRQFPNYSSELNVNALELEDSALYLCASSLAGSSYNEQFFGPGTRLTVL.

The V call is TRBV13, the J call TRBJ1-2; 9 bases align to TRBD1. Germline V gives CDR1 PRHDT, CDR2 FYEKMQ (reference sequence). Germline trimming cut 8 bases from V and 2 bases from J; bases unmatched to any gene: 21. This CDR3 is built from 19 residues. CDR3 amino acids: CASHARNPPGQGNNYGYTF. The CDR3 region has the DNA TGTGCCAGCCACGCAAGAAATCCACCGGGACAGGGTAACAACTATGGCTACACCTTC.

This clone appeared a single time. This rearrangement joins TRBV9 to TRBJ2-7, with 7 bases that match TRBD1. Trimming took 0 bases from V and 2 from J; bases not matched to a gene: 2. The CDR3 sequence is 14 residues long. Germline V gene data show CDR1 as SGDLS and CDR2 as YYNGEE. The CDR3 DNA sequence: TGTGCCAGCAGCGTAGGAGGGGGCGCCTACGAGCAGTACTTC. This encodes CASSVGGGAYEQYF.

This rearrangement joins TRBV11-2 to TRBJ1-5; D is possibly TRBD1 (5 bases). With 4 bases removed from V and 3 bases from J, the gap between germline ends came to 10 bases. The V gene's germline CDR1 is SGHAT and CDR2 FQNNGV. CDR3 size: 14 residues. The CDR3 sequence is CASSWAGPNQPQHF. DNA for the CDR3: TGTGCCAGCAGCTGGGCGGGACCCAATCAGCCCCAGCATTTT.

The chain carries TRBV5-4 and TRBJ1-1, with TRBD1 as a possible D gene (5 bases). The ends were cut back, 4 bases at V and 5 bases at J, with 15 bases in the middle. The CDR3 length is 14 residues. Germline V lookup: CDR1 SGHNT, CDR2 YYREEE (reference sequence). CDR3 in DNA: TGTGCCAGCAGCCCCGACAGAGGCTTGACTGAAGCTTTCTTT. As protein: CASSPDRGLTEAFF.

The V and J genes are TRBV5-4 and TRBJ1-2; the D gene is possibly TRBD1 (6 bases). CDR3 length: 15 residues. Germline CDR1 reads SGHNT; CDR2 reads YYREEE (reference sequence). Trimming stripped 1 base from V and 0 bases from J, with 10 bases between. The CDR3 loop is CASSLRGGPNYGYTF. CDR3 DNA sequence: TGTGCCAGCAGCTTGCGGGGGGGGCCTAACTATGGCTACACCTTC. Full variable domain (remainder filled in from reference TRBV5-4 and TRBJ1-2): ETGVTQSPTHLIKTRGQQVTLRCSSQSGHNTVSWYQQALGQGPQFIFQYYREEENGRGNFPPRFSGLQFPNYSSELNVNALELDDSALYLCASSLRGGPNYGYTFGSGTRLTVV.

The V call is TRBV28, the J call TRBJ2-1, with D unclear. CDR1 and CDR2 (germline): MDHEN, SYDVKM. CDR3 length: 12 amino acids. Trimming stripped 6 bases from V and 3 bases from J, with 6 bases between. The CDR3 nucleotides are TGTGCCAGCAGGTCGCTCTACAATGAGCAGTTCTTC. It specifies CASRSLYNEQFF.

The rearrangement joins TRBV7-2 to TRBJ1-3; D call uncertain. Germline V lookup: CDR1 SGHTA, CDR2 FQGNSA. The CDR3 is 14 residues long. Trimming shortened V by 7 bases and J by 4 bases, and 14 bases separated the two germline ends. The CDR3 protein is CASKKDSQGNTIYF. CDR3 nucleotide sequence: TGTGCCAGCAAAAAGGACTCCCAGGGAAACACCATATATTTT.

This chain connects TRBV6-5 to TRBJ2-5; D assignment may be TRBD1 or TRBD2 (6 bases each). CDR3 length: 15 amino acids. Trimming cost V 2 bases and J 6 bases, with 16 bases left between them. The germline gives CDR1 MNHEY, CDR2 SVGAGI. The CDR3 spells CASSYGSVGGQTQYF. CDR3 nucleotide sequence: TGTGCCAGCAGTTACGGGAGTGTGGGGGGCCAGACCCAGTACTTC.

The rearrangement joins TRBV4-2 to TRBJ2-6; possibly TRBD2 for D (5 bases). Per the germline V gene, CDR1 is LGHNA and CDR2 is YNFKEQ. V shed 3 bases and J shed 0 bases, with 9 bases lying between them. The CDR3 loop spans 16 amino acids. The chain's CDR3 is CASSHQRGSGANVLTF. CDR3 in DNA: TGTGCCAGCAGCCATCAACGGGGCTCTGGGGCCAACGTCCTGACTTTC.

This clone appeared once. The chain joins TRBV18 to TRBJ2-1; 8 bases map to TRBD2. This CDR3 has 13 amino acids. Germline loops: CDR1 KGHSH, CDR2 LQKENI. V shed 4 bases, J shed 8 bases, and the junction held 4 bases outside the gene matches. Written as DNA, the CDR3 is TGTGCCAGCTCACGACTAGCGAACGATGAGCAGTTCTTC. This encodes CASSRLANDEQFF.

The chain links TRBV11-3 to TRBJ2-7, with 7 bases matching TRBD1. Trimming removed 4 bases from V and 0 bases from J; junction bases left unmatched: 9. The germline V gene has CDR1 SGHNT and CDR2 YENEEA. The CDR3 is 16 residues long. The CDR3 nucleotides are TGTGCCAGCAGCTCTCCTGAACAGGGGCACTCCTACGAGCAGTACTTC. Its translation is CASSSPEQGHSYEQYF.

This chain joins TRBV10-3 and TRBJ2-1; D may be TRBD2 (6 bases). Trimming pared 6 bases from V and 0 bases from J, leaving 12 bases between. CDR3 length equals 15 residues. In germline, CDR1 is ENHRY, CDR2 SYGVKD. The CDR3 DNA is TGTGCCATCAGAAGAGCCGGGAGCTCCTACAATGAGCAGTTCTTC. Translation: CAIRRAGSSYNEQFF.